This T cell receptor beta chain was identified in a study of blood T cell repertoires in COVID-19. Study background: Acute-phase and convalescent COVID-19 samples originated in the United States, Italy and Spain. Nucleic acid was either cDNA or gDNA, and it came from T cells, B-cell-depleted T cells, or PBMCs.

Generated by immunoSEQ multiplex PCR, the TCRdb table keeps only in-frame clones and is missing some. Of about 150,000 clones listed, approximately 90% are singletons. J lost 6 bases, V lost 3 bases, and 8 bases had no gene match. The V gene's germline CDR1 is SGDLS and CDR2 YYNGEE. The CDR3 sequence is 14 residues long. Enrolled during active infection, Seattle patients were then followed longitudinally. This sequence joins TRBV9 and TRBJ1-1, with 7 bases identical to TRBD1. The sequence was obtained from a man aged 18 to 35 with COVID-19, enrolled during active disease. Material for sequencing was peripheral blood. Written as DNA, the CDR3 is TGTGCCAGCAGCGCCGGGACAGTGGGCGCTGAAGCTTTCTTT. It encodes CASSAGTVGAEAFF.